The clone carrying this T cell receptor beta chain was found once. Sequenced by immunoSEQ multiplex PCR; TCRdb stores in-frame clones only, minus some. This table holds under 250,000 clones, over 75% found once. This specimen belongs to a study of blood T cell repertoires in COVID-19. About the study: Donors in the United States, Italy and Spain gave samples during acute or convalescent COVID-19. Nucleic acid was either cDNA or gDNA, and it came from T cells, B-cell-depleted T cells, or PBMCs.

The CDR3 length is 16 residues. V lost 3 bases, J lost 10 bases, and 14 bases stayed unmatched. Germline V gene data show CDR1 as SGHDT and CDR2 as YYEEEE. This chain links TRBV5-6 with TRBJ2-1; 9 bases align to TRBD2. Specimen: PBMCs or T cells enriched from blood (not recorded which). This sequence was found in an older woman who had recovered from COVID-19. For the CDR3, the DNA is TGTGCCAGCAGCTGGGGGCCTAGCGGGGCACTTCGGGAGCAGTTCTTC. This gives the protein CASSWGPSGALREQFF. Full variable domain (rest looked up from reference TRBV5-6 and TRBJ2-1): DAGVTQSPTHLIKTRGQQVTLRCSPKSGHDTVSWYQQALGQGPQFIFQYYEEEERQRGNFPDRFSGHQFPNYSSELNVNALLLGDSALYLCASSWGPSGALREQFFGPGTRLTVL.